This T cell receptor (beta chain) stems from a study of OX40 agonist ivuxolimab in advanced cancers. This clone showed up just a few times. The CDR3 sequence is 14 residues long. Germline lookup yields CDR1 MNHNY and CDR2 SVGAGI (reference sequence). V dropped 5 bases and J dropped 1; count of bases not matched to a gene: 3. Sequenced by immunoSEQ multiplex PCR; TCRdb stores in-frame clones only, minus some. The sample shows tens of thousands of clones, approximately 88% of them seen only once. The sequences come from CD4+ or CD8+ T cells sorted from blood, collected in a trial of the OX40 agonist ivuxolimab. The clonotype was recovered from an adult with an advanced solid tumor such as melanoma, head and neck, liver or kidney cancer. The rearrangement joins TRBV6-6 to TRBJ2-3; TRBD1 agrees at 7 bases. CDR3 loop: CASSRGQGTDTQYF. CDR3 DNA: TGTGCCAGCAGTCGCGGACAGGGCACAGATACGCAGTATTTT.